One and the same sample provided the 9 T cell receptor beta chains below, sequenced in a study of blood T cells in healthy people across ages. With a J-beta primer mix and a sample-barcoded 5' primer, a second PCR ran about 6 to 11 cycles. A single record per CDR3 protein comes from TCRdb applying MiXCR to the 5' RACE reads. The sample lists about 680,000 distinct CDR3 sequences, around 48% seen once, with around a third in the top ten. Sequenced sample: blood. All receptors come from a woman aged 60-75 years in good health.

A few counts support this clonotype. The genes are TRBV28 and TRBJ2-7; D not resolved. CDR1 and CDR2 (germline): MDHEN, SYDVKM. V was cut by 2 bases and J by 2 bases, with 10 bases left in between. This CDR3 has 14 residues. The CDR3 coding sequence is TGTGCCAGCAGTTTAAGAGCGATTACCTACGAGCAGTACTTC. It specifies CASSLRAITYEQYF.

V and J are TRBV20-1 and TRBJ2-1; 7 bases map to TRBD2. Germline V gives CDR1 DFQATT, CDR2 SNEGSKA (reference sequence). The length of the CDR3 is 16 residues. Losses at the gene ends were 6 bases for V and 2 bases for J; bases not matched to a gene: 13. CDR3 nucleotides: TGCAGTGCGAGGGACTACTCATCAGAGACCTACAATGAGCAGTTCTTC. The encoded protein is CSARDYSSETYNEQFF.

The sample holds a few counts of this clonotype. The chain has TRBV28 and TRBJ1-2; TRBD1 aligns across 7 bases. This CDR3 has 15 residues. Losses at the gene ends were 6 bases for V and 4 bases for J; bases not matched to a gene: 11. CDR1 and CDR2 (germline): MDHEN, SYDVKM. The CDR3 is CASSTRDRNLYGYTF. As DNA, the CDR3 is TGTGCCAGCAGCACTCGGGACAGAAACCTCTATGGCTACACCTTC.

The chain carries TRBV27 and TRBJ2-2; D tentatively fits TRBD1 or TRBD2 (5 bases each). V lost 5 bases, J lost 4 bases, and 14 bases lay in between. In germline, CDR1 is MNHEY, CDR2 SMNVEV (reference sequence). This CDR3 has 15 amino acids. The CDR3 reads CASSTRDAPTGELFF. The CDR3 nucleotides are TGTGCCAGCAGTACAAGGGACGCCCCCACCGGGGAGCTGTTTTTT.

This chain links TRBV6-2 or TRBV6-3 with TRBJ2-3, with 8 bases fitting TRBD2. After removal of 6 bases from V and 2 bases from J, the junction contained 7 bases not matched to a gene. CDR1 MNHEY and CDR2 SVGEGT come from the germline V gene. This CDR3 is built from 15 residues. The CDR3 here is CASRKAGGNTDTQYF. The CDR3 DNA reads as TGTGCCAGCAGAAAGGCGGGAGGAAACACAGATACGCAGTATTTT.

In DNA form, the CDR3 reads TGTGCCATCAGTGAGACGCCACCCGGGACAGGATCCTACGAGCAGTACTTC. Its translation: CAISETPPGTGSYEQYF. V usage is TRBV10-3 and J usage is TRBJ2-7, with 8 positions matching TRBD1. CDR3 length equals 17 residues. V dropped 2 bases and J dropped 1; count of bases not matched to a gene: 10. Per germline, CDR1 ENHRY and CDR2 SYGVKD.

The rearrangement uses TRBV6-6 and TRBJ2-1; possible D gene TRBD2, 7 bases. The CDR3 has 14 amino acids. Trimming stripped 6 bases from V and 12 bases from J, with 21 bases between. From germline, CDR1 is MNHNY and CDR2 SVGAGI (reference sequence). The DNA of the CDR3 is TGTGCCAGCAGCAACGCGGGGGCGGCCCTGGGGCAGTTCTTC. It encodes CASSNAGAALGQFF.

The chain joins TRBV20-1 to TRBJ1-6; 7 bases agree with TRBD1. V trimming: 6 bases; J trimming: 10 bases; junction bases outside the gene matches: 9. The length of the CDR3 is 13 residues. Germline CDR1 is DFQATT and CDR2 is SNEGSKA (reference sequence). This chain's CDR3 is CSASTGLGSPLHF. The CDR3 DNA reads TGCAGTGCCTCGACAGGGCTTGGCTCACCCCTCCACTTT.

The chain couples TRBV6-5 to TRBJ2-1, with 12 bases identical to TRBD2. The CDR3 has 15 amino acids. Per the germline V gene, CDR1 is MNHEY and CDR2 is SVGAGI. Trimming at V came to 4 bases and at J to 8 bases, leaving 6 bases not matched to a gene. Here the CDR3 reads CASSWTSGDMDEQFF. CDR3 in DNA: TGTGCCAGCAGTTGGACTAGCGGGGATATGGATGAGCAGTTCTTC.